Each of the 9 T cell receptor beta chains below was sequenced from the same sample in a study of CD8+CD57+ T cells in acquired aplastic anemia (dated by TCRdb to between 2017 and 2018). The patients picked for sequencing were ones in whom flow cytometry had shown an expansion of CD8+CD57+ cells. Instrument on record: Illumina HiSeq 2000. Profiling of TCR beta VDJ combinations and CDR3 sequences used genomic DNA as the template. The public reads were reprocessed in TCRdb via fastp at Q25 and MiXCR, keeping in-frame beta chains. Each CDR3 protein gets just one entry, which takes the most common genes and DNA from the rows behind it. The sample data list 150,000 or so distinct CDR3 sequences, and about 48% of these were observed just once. In total, the top ten clones hold about 12% of the sample. The sample taken for sequencing was sorted CD4+, CD8+, or CD8+CD57+ T cells (not recorded which) from PBMCs. The receptors come from a human donor with aplastic anemia.

The chain carries TRBV15 and TRBJ1-1; D remains unclear. Germline V gene data show CDR1 as LNHNV and CDR2 as YYDKDF (reference sequence). The V end was cut by 1 base, the J end by 1 base, with 10 bases between. This CDR3 region has 15 residues. The CDR3 spells CATSRGKGQNTEAFF. CDR3 DNA: TGTGCCACCAGCAGAGGTAAGGGCCAGAACACTGAAGCTTTCTTT.

The chain couples TRBV2 to TRBJ1-6; D remains unclear. This CDR3 has 15 residues. The germline V gene has CDR1 SNHLY and CDR2 FYNNEI. Trimming stripped 6 bases from V and 6 bases from J, with 15 bases between. The CDR3 DNA sequence: TGTGCCAGCAGCGAATCCGGGCCCCCTAATTCACCCCTCCACTTT. Translated, it gives CASSESGPPNSPLHF. Looking up the rest from reference TRBV2 and TRBJ1-6 gives the full variable domain: EPEVTQTPSHQVTQMGQEVILRCVPISNHLYFYWYRQILGQKVEFLVSFYNNEISEKSEIFDDQFSVERPDGSNFTLKIRSTKLEDSAMYFCASSESGPPNSPLHFGNGTRLTVT.

The chain combines TRBV20-1 with TRBJ2-5, with D perhaps matching TRBD1 or TRBD2 (7 bases each). With 3 bases removed from V and 5 bases from J, the gap between germline ends came to 19 bases. Germline CDR1 is DFQATT and CDR2 is SNEGSKA (reference sequence). The CDR3 runs 15 residues. The CDR3 protein is CSASPLQGRGETQYF. The CDR3 nucleotides are TGCAGTGCTAGTCCCTTACAGGGGAGGGGGGAGACCCAGTACTTC.

The CDR3 loop reads CSARDSGQGGSKYEQYF. The CDR3 DNA reads as TGCAGTGCTAGAGATAGCGGGCAGGGGGGGTCCAAATACGAGCAGTACTTC. V gene TRBV20-1 combines with J gene TRBJ2-7; D possibly uses TRBD1 or TRBD2 (7 bases each). This CDR3 is 17 amino acids long. Trimming removed 0 bases at V and 4 bases at J, with 22 bases between. Germline lookup yields CDR1 DFQATT and CDR2 SNEGSKA (reference sequence).

This clonotype has just a few counts. The chain combines TRBV6-2 or TRBV6-3 with TRBJ2-2; D tentatively reads TRBD1 or TRBD2 (5 bases each). CDR1 and CDR2 (germline): MNHEY, SVGEGT. V was shortened by 2 bases and J by 7 bases, with 5 bases between the two germline ends. CDR3 length equals 12 residues. The CDR3 protein is CASSYGGGELFF. CDR3 nucleotide sequence: TGTGCCAGCAGTTACGGGGGCGGGGAGCTGTTTTTT.

This clonotype was seen many times. The genes are TRBV9 and TRBJ1-2; tentative D call: TRBD1 (6 bases). The CDR3 sequence is 15 residues long. CDR1 is SGDLS and CDR2 is YYNGEE in the germline V gene. Trimming took off 6 bases at V and 6 bases at J, with 21 bases between the two ends. This chain's CDR3 is CASTLRTEMGNGYTF. The CDR3 bases are TGTGCCAGCACTCTGAGGACAGAGATGGGTAATGGCTACACCTTC.

Concerning this clonotype itself: Mismatch with germline at one junction end may stem from a read error. V usage is TRBV5-1 and J usage is TRBJ2-7; TRBD2 might be the D (6 bases). This CDR3 region has 17 residues. CDR1 and CDR2 (germline): SGHRS, YFSETQ. In DNA, the CDR3 is TGCGCCTGCAGCGTTGTGGAGGTGAGCGCGGGGAAAAACGAGCAGTACTTC. Its translation: CACSVVEVSAGKNEQYF.

There are a few counts of this clonotype. The rearrangement uses TRBV27 and TRBJ1-5; TRBD1 matches 9 bases. The CDR3 length is 15 residues. Per the germline V gene, CDR1 is MNHEY and CDR2 is SMNVEV (reference sequence). V was pared by 7 bases and J by 3 bases, with 7 bases of the junction left unmatched. The CDR3 loop is CASTSRTGDNQPQHF. CDR3 sequence (DNA): TGTGCCAGCACTAGCCGGACAGGGGACAATCAGCCCCAGCATTTT.

Comments on this clonotype: The conserved final phenylalanine or tryptophan is absent from the CDR3, which likely points to a read error. The limits of the CDR3 on the DNA are not certain, so only TCRdb's listed CDR3 is given. This chain uses TRBV7-9 with TRBJ1-6. Including both end residues, the CDR3 is 8 amino acids long. Germline lookup yields CDR1 SEHNR and CDR2 FQNEAQ (reference sequence). This chain's CDR3 is CASSPVSL.